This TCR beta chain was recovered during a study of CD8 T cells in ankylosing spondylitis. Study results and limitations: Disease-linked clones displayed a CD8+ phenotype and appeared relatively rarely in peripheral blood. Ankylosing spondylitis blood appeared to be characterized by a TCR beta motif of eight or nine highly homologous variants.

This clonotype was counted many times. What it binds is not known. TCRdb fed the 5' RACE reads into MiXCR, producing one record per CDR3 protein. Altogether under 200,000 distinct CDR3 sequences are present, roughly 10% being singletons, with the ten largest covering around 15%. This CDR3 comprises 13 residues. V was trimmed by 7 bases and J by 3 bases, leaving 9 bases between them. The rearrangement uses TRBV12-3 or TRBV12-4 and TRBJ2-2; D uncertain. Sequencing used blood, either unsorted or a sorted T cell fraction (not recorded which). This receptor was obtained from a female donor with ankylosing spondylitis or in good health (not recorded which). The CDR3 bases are TGTGCCAGCACCGATTGGGACACCGGGGAGCTGTTTTTT. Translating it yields CASTDWDTGELFF.